The rows below give T cell receptor beta chains drawn from one sample of a study of T cell repertoires in cytomegalovirus infection. TCRdb itself ran the reads through MiXCR, one entry per CDR3 protein. The sample has about 360,000 distinct CDR3 sequences, roughly 18% seen once. The sample was PBMCs. These receptors came from a human donor in good health (CMV status not recorded). Some clones in this sample may be carry-over from other donors' samples. The CDR3 runs from the conserved cysteine through the conserved F or W. The order of the fields is D gene, clone size, V gene, J gene, CDR3 protein, CDR3 DNA. D genes are given only for firm matches. A clone size is listed for some rows: how often the clone was seen (once, few, many), or a class if it is expanded.

>TRBD1|NA|TRBV7-9|TRBJ1-6
CASSRDRGFGSYNSPLHF
TGTGCCAGCAGTCGGGACAGGGGGTTCGGGTCCTATAATTCACCCCTCCACTTT
>NA|NA|TRBV9|TRBJ1-2
CASSEGLGILYGYTF
TGTGCCAGCAGCGAGGGCCTGGGGATACTCTATGGCTACACCTTC
>NA|few|TRBV12-3/TRBV12-4|TRBJ1-1
CASTEQLHTEAFF
TGTGCCAGCACCGAACAGCTACACACTGAAGCTTTCTTT
>NA|NA|TRBV4-3|TRBJ1-1
CASSQERGANEAFF
TGCGCCAGCAGCCAAGAACGGGGAGCAAATGAAGCTTTCTTT
>TRBD1|NA|TRBV4-3|TRBJ1-2
CASSQGTGGNYGYTF
TGCGCCAGCAGCCAAGGGACAGGGGGGAACTATGGCTACACCTTC
>TRBD2|NA|TRBV2|TRBJ2-3
CASSEAGLATQYF
TGTGCCAGCAGTGAAGCCGGACTAGCTACGCAGTATTTT
>NA|many|TRBV7-2|TRBJ2-3
CASSLAGSQGDTQYF
TGTGCCAGCAGCTTAGCAGGGTCCCAGGGCGATACGCAGTATTTT
>NA|once|TRBV20-1|TRBJ2-7
CSARDGRNYEQYF
TGCAGTGCTAGAGATGGGAGGAACTACGAGCAGTACTTC
>TRBD2|many|TRBV7-2|TRBJ2-1
CASSLVGAGEYNEQFF
TGTGCCAGCAGCTTAGTTGGAGCGGGGGAGTACAATGAGCAGTTCTTC
>TRBD2|many|TRBV7-8|TRBJ2-3
CASSPGLAVDTQYF
TGTGCCAGCAGCCCCGGACTAGCGGTAGATACGCAGTATTTT
>NA|few|TRBV6-5|TRBJ2-7
CASSPDSPYEQYF
TGTGCCAGCAGCCCCGACAGCCCCTACGAGCAGTACTTC
>TRBD2|NA|TRBV29-1|TRBJ2-1
CSVVSGTSGMRDEQFF
TGCAGCGTTGTTAGTGGGACTAGCGGGATGAGAGATGAGCAGTTCTTC
>NA|many|TRBV15|TRBJ2-7
CATSRESGGSYEQYF
TGTGCCACCAGCAGAGAGTCTGGCGGTTCCTACGAGCAGTACTTC
>NA|few|TRBV12-3/TRBV12-4|TRBJ2-7
CASSFGNFRSYEQYF
TGTGCCAGCAGTTTCGGAAATTTTAGGTCCTACGAGCAGTACTTC
>TRBD2|few|TRBV7-2|TRBJ2-7
CASSSGGGRGNGYEQYF
TGTGCCAGCAGCAGCGGGGGGGGGCGCGGGAACGGCTACGAGCAGTACTTC
>NA|once|TRBV27|TRBJ1-5
CARLCTAQHF
TGTGCCCGCCTTTGCACGGCCCAGCATTTT
>TRBD1|medium-sized|TRBV7-2|TRBJ2-1
CASSGGQFYNEQFF
TGTGCCAGCAGCGGGGGACAGTTCTACAATGAGCAGTTCTTC
>TRBD2|many|TRBV7-8|TRBJ2-3
CASSSSGRAADTQYF
TGTGCCAGCAGCTCTAGCGGGAGGGCCGCAGATACGCAGTATTTT
>NA|few|TRBV7-9|TRBJ2-1
CASSKGLSADEQFF
TGTGCCAGCAGCAAGGGGCTAAGCGCCGATGAGCAGTTCTTC
>NA|many|TRBV7-2|TRBJ2-7
CASSRSRGYEQYF
TGTGCCAGCAGCCGTAGTAGGGGCTACGAGCAGTACTTC
>TRBD2|few|TRBV11-2|TRBJ2-3
CASSLAGVREDTQYF
TGTGCCAGCAGCTTGGCGGGAGTGAGGGAAGATACGCAGTATTTT
>NA|many|TRBV7-9|TRBJ2-6
CASPPIRGANVLTF
TGTGCCAGCCCCCCCATTCGTGGGGCCAACGTCCTGACTTTC
>TRBD1|many|TRBV2|TRBJ2-7
CASKRQTGNSYEQYF
TGTGCCAGCAAGCGACAGACAGGGAATTCCTACGAGCAGTACTTC
>NA|NA|TRBV19|TRBJ1-2
CASTEIWADYGYTF
TGTGCCAGTACCGAAATCTGGGCAGATTATGGCTACACCTTC
>TRBD1|few|TRBV28|TRBJ2-5
CASSPPGQGGKETQYF
TGTGCCAGCAGCCCTCCGGGACAGGGGGGGAAAGAGACCCAGTACTTC
>NA|many|TRBV7-2|TRBJ2-5
CASSASEKETQYF
TGTGCCAGCAGCGCTAGCGAAAAAGAGACCCAGTACTTC
>NA|few|TRBV19|TRBJ1-3
CASSIAQYDSTGNTIYF
TGTGCCAGTAGTATAGCCCAGTACGATTCGACTGGAAACACCATATATTTT
>NA|few|TRBV6-2/TRBV6-3|TRBJ1-1
CASSSASPALNTEAFF
TGTGCCAGCAGTTCTGCCTCACCGGCCTTAAACACTGAAGCTTTCTTT
>NA|many|TRBV7-2|TRBJ2-3
CASGRSGPTDTQYF
TGTGCCAGCGGTAGGAGTGGCCCCACAGATACGCAGTATTTT
>TRBD1|many|TRBV6-6|TRBJ1-1
CASSTWDRLNTEAFF
TGTGCCAGCAGCACGTGGGACAGGCTGAACACTGAAGCTTTCTTT
>TRBD2|NA|TRBV10-3|TRBJ2-1
CAISSGSGSSEEQFF
TGTGCCATCAGTAGCGGTAGCGGGTCCTCGGAGGAGCAGTTCTTC
>NA|many|TRBV7-9|TRBJ2-7
CASSLASPGSYEQYF
TGTGCCAGCAGCTTAGCCTCACCCGGATCCTACGAGCAGTACTTC
>NA|few|TRBV20-1|TRBJ2-5
CSARGNGPLQETQYF
TGCAGTGCTAGGGGTAACGGGCCCCTCCAAGAGACCCAGTACTTC
>NA|NA|TRBV3-1|TRBJ2-1
CASSQFSDEQFF
TGTGCCAGCAGCCAATTTAGCGATGAGCAGTTCTTC
>NA|many|TRBV7-2|TRBJ2-1
CASSLVGGPRYNEQFF
TGTGCCAGCAGCTTAGTCGGCGGGCCCAGATACAATGAGCAGTTCTTC
>TRBD2|NA|TRBV28|TRBJ2-7
CASSLATSGFYEQYF
TGTGCCAGCAGTTTAGCGACTAGCGGTTTCTACGAGCAGTACTTC
>NA|many|TRBV7-6|TRBJ1-5
CASSLAAGWAQPQHF
TGTGCCAGCAGCTTAGCCGCAGGGTGGGCTCAGCCCCAGCATTTT
>NA|few|TRBV7-9|TRBJ1-2
CASSSTVIHAYTF
TGTGCCAGCAGCTCGACAGTCATCCATGCCTACACCTTC
>NA|once|TRBV20-1|TRBJ1-5
CSVRRGNQPQHF
TGCAGTGTCAGAAGGGGAAATCAGCCCCAGCATTTT
>NA|many|TRBV7-9|TRBJ2-1
CASSLRGGLWRTPNYKQFF
TGTGCCAGCAGCTTAAGGGGGGGGCTGTGGCGGACCCCTAATTATAAGCAGTTCTTC
>NA|many|TRBV11-2|TRBJ1-4
CASSSSTALHEKLFF
TGTGCCAGCAGCTCGAGTACAGCCCTCCATGAAAAACTGTTTTTT
>NA|many|TRBV6-6|TRBJ2-1
CASSETVYNEQFF
TGTGCCAGCAGCGAGACAGTCTACAATGAGCAGTTCTTC
>NA|many|TRBV11-2|TRBJ1-4
CASSLGWATNEKLFF
TGTGCCAGCAGCTTAGGGTGGGCAACTAATGAAAAACTGTTTTTT
>NA|many|TRBV7-2|TRBJ2-2
CASSLVSARNTGELFF
TGTGCCAGCAGCTTAGTTAGCGCCAGGAACACCGGGGAGCTGTTTTTT